Each of the 15 T cell receptor beta chains below was sequenced from the same sample in a study of OX40 agonist ivuxolimab in advanced cancers. Repertoires were generated with immunoSEQ multiplex PCR, while TCRdb's copy carries only in-frame clones and drops some. The table shows about 110,000 clones, with 90% occurring only once. This specimen consisted of CD4+ or CD8+ T cells sorted from blood, obtained in a trial of the OX40 agonist ivuxolimab. All receptors derive from an adult with an advanced solid tumor such as melanoma, head and neck, liver or kidney cancer.

This rearrangement joins TRBV15 to TRBJ2-7, with D unclear. Germline V CDR1 and CDR2: LNHNV, YYDKDF (reference sequence). Trimming pared 4 bases from V and 0 bases from J, leaving 13 bases between. The CDR3 extends over 15 amino acids. The CDR3 is CATSNGVQSSYEQYF. The DNA for the CDR3 is TGTGCCACCAGCAATGGAGTACAGAGCTCCTACGAGCAGTACTTC. Using reference TRBV15 and TRBJ2-7 for the parts outside the CDR3, the full variable domain is DAMVIQNPRYQVTQFGKPVTLSCSQTLNHNVMYWYQQKSSQAPKLLFHYYDKDFNNEADTPDNFQSRRPNTSFCFLDIRSPGLGDTAMYLCATSNGVQSSYEQYFGPGTRLTVT.

This sequence joins TRBV6-1 and TRBJ2-2, with D perhaps TRBD1 (5 bases). Trimming stripped 2 bases from V and 7 bases from J, with 8 bases between. The CDR3 consists of 13 residues. Looked up from germline, CDR1 is MNHNS and CDR2 is SASEGT. The CDR3 nucleotides read TGTGCCAGCAGTGAAATCAGGGTCGGGGAGCTGTTTTTT. Translating it yields CASSEIRVGELFF.

This clone has only one observation. The genes are TRBV19 and TRBJ1-5, with 7 bases matching TRBD1. The CDR3 totals 15 residues. Trimming removed 7 bases from V and 7 bases from J; junction bases left unmatched: 13. Germline CDR1 reads LNHDA; CDR2 reads SQIVND (reference sequence). CDR3 nucleotide sequence: TGTGCCAGTACTAGAGACAGGGAATTTTGGCAGCCCCAGCATTTT. This translates into CASTRDREFWQPQHF.

For the CDR3, the DNA is TGTGCCAGTAGTAAAGCAATATCGGTAGGGTCACCCCTCCACTTT. It encodes CASSKAISVGSPLHF. This chain uses TRBV19 with TRBJ1-6; D is ambiguous. Germline V gene sequence: CDR1 LNHDA, CDR2 SQIVND (reference sequence). This CDR3 region has 15 residues. Trimming pared 4 bases from V and 10 bases from J, leaving 17 bases between.

The genes are TRBV5-1 and TRBJ1-1; 7 bases line up with TRBD1. Looked up from germline, CDR1 is SGHRS and CDR2 is YFSETQ. The V and J ends lost 2 bases and 1 base, in that order; junction bases with no gene match: 8. This CDR3 has 16 residues. In DNA form, the CDR3 reads TGCGCCAGCAGCTTCGCCGGGACAGCCAGGAACACTGAAGCTTTCTTT. This sequence encodes CASSFAGTARNTEAFF.

J is TRBJ2-3 and V is TRBV18, with 11 bases fitting TRBD1. V dropped 1 base and J dropped 4; count of bases not matched to a gene: 4. Per the germline V gene, CDR1 is KGHSH and CDR2 is LQKENI. CDR3 length: 16 amino acids. The CDR3 sequence: CASSPLDRGPADTQYF. The CDR3, as DNA: TGTGCCAGCTCACCACTGGACAGGGGGCCCGCAGATACGCAGTATTTT.

V usage is TRBV7-9 and J usage is TRBJ1-1; D is ambiguous. Deletions cut 6 bases from V and 0 bases from J, with 11 bases between. The CDR3 contains 14 residues. From germline, CDR1 is SEHNR and CDR2 FQNEAQ (reference sequence). The CDR3 here is CASSNGLMNTEAFF. For the CDR3, the DNA is TGTGCCAGCAGTAACGGCCTAATGAACACTGAAGCTTTCTTT.

The chain recombines TRBV5-1 with TRBJ2-5; a weak D match, TRBD2 (5 bases). This CDR3 region has 12 residues. Germline V gene lookup returns CDR1 SGHRS and CDR2 YFSETQ. V lost 7 bases, J lost 1 base, and 8 bases lay in between. This chain's CDR3 is CASGSGQETQYF. CDR3 bases: TGCGCCAGCGGAAGCGGCCAAGAGACCCAGTACTTC.

This chain joins TRBV19 and TRBJ2-3; D is unresolved. The germline V and J ends were trimmed by 4 bases and 0 bases, with 14 bases remaining between them. The V gene's germline CDR1 is LNHDA and CDR2 SQIVND (reference sequence). The CDR3 runs to 16 residues. DNA for the CDR3: TGTGCCAGTAGTACGACGGTTTCCGTTAGCACAGATACGCAGTATTTT. Translation gives CASSTTVSVSTDTQYF. Full variable domain (missing parts from reference TRBV19 and TRBJ2-3): DGGITQSPKYLFRKEGQNVTLSCEQNLNHDAMYWYRQDPGQGLRLIYYSQIVNDFQKGDIAEGYSVSREKKESFPLTVTSAQKNPTAFYLCASSTTVSVSTDTQYFGPGTRLTVL.

V and J are TRBV11-2 and TRBJ2-5; 10 bases match TRBD2. Germline assignment: CDR1 SGHAT and CDR2 FQNNGV. This CDR3 spans 14 amino acids. With 6 bases clipped from V and 5 bases from J, the junction kept 6 bases outside the gene matches. For the CDR3, the DNA is TGTGCCAGCAGGGGTAGCGGGGGGAAGGAGACCCAGTACTTC. This codes for CASRGSGGKETQYF.

The chain uses TRBV19 and TRBJ2-5; D is perhaps TRBD2 (5 bases). CDR3 length: 10 residues. Between the trimmed V and J ends, which lost 9 bases and 5 bases, there was a span of 7 bases. Germline V gives CDR1 LNHDA, CDR2 SQIVND (reference sequence). The CDR3 DNA sequence: TGTGCCAGCAGAGGGGAGACCCAGTACTTC. This encodes CASRGETQYF.

This chain's CDR3 is CASSLAESEKLFF. In DNA form, the CDR3 reads TGTGCCAGCAGCTTAGCGGAAAGCGAAAAACTGTTTTTT. The chain links TRBV7-2 to TRBJ1-4, with D uncertain. Germline lookup yields CDR1 SGHTA and CDR2 FQGNSA. The CDR3 is 13 residues long. V dropped 0 bases and J dropped 8 bases, with 7 bases sitting between them.

The chain links TRBV28 to TRBJ2-7; possibly TRBD2 for D (5 bases). Germline lookup yields CDR1 MDHEN and CDR2 SYDVKM. V dropped 6 bases and J dropped 6 bases, with 18 bases sitting between them. This CDR3 is 14 amino acids long. The CDR3 DNA sequence: TGTGCCAGCAGCTTTCGGGGTAAGGGTGGCGAGCAGTACTTC. It codes for CASSFRGKGGEQYF.

In its sample, this clone was seen once. V and J are TRBV2 and TRBJ2-7; 11 bases agree with TRBD1. The V gene end was trimmed by 7 bases and the J gene end by 3 bases; junction bases not matched to a gene: 8. The germline gives CDR1 SNHLY, CDR2 FYNNEI. The CDR3 length is 15 residues. The CDR3 bases are TGTGCCAGCACCCTGGGGGACAGGGGGTACTACGAGCAGTACTTC. Translating it yields CASTLGDRGYYEQYF.

The rearrangement joins TRBV6-4 to TRBJ1-1; no clear D. The V gene lost 3 bases and the J gene lost 1 base, with 6 bases spanning the gap. Germline loops: CDR1 MRHNA, CDR2 SNTAGT. This CDR3 region has 13 residues. The CDR3 reads CASSDSWNTEAFF. In nucleotides, the CDR3 is TGTGCCAGCAGTGATTCTTGGAACACTGAAGCTTTCTTT.